A single sample gave rise to the 17 T cell receptor beta chains below, sequenced in a study of regulatory T cells in long-lasting Graves disease. Time point of the sample: persistent/refractory GD, antithyroid drugs over 5 years with positive TRAb. The TCR library used RNA extracted from PBMCs. With iRepertoire HTBI primers and Arm-PCR of CDR3 regions, TCR beta libraries were built. MiXCR was run by TCRdb on the multiplex PCR reads, yielding one entry per CDR3 protein. Found here are some 470,000 distinct CDR3 sequences, under 25% of them singletons; the top ten hold roughly 7.7%. Here the sequenced sample was peripheral blood mononuclear cells (PBMCs), taken when the disease was refractory, from a patient treated with antithyroid drugs. These receptors originate from a female donor with Graves disease.

This clonotype occurred a few times. The V gene is TRBV10-3, the J gene TRBJ1-2; tentative D call: TRBD1 (6 bases). Germline V gene lookup returns CDR1 ENHRY and CDR2 SYGVKD. This CDR3 spans 13 amino acids. V dropped 2 bases and J dropped 6 bases, with 10 bases sitting between them. In nucleotides, the CDR3 is TGTGCCATCAGTGAGGGACAGCGAGATGGCTACACCTTC. It translates to CAISEGQRDGYTF.

This clonotype was seen many times. V and J are TRBV6-5 and TRBJ2-7, with D perhaps matching TRBD1 (6 bases). V shed 4 bases and J shed 3 bases, with 16 bases lying between them. CDR3 length: 15 amino acids. Germline CDR1 MNHEY, CDR2 SVGAGI. Here the CDR3 DNA reads TGTGCCAGCAGTTTAGACAGGACCCCTGACTACGAGCAGTACTTC. It is translated as CASSLDRTPDYEQYF.

The rearrangement joins TRBV7-8 to TRBJ1-2; a possible D gene is TRBD1 (6 bases). This CDR3 has 15 residues. The V gene lost 5 bases and the J gene lost 4 bases, with 17 bases spanning the gap. CDR1 SGHVS and CDR2 FQNEAQ come from the germline V gene. This CDR3 is CASSHPTQGFYGYTF. The CDR3 DNA is TGTGCCAGCAGCCACCCCACGCAGGGGTTCTATGGCTACACCTTC.

This clonotype was seen a handful of times. This chain joins TRBV3-1 and TRBJ1-4; 7 bases line up with TRBD1. The CDR3 spans 17 residues. J gave up 3 bases and V 0 bases, and 7 bases lay outside the gene matches. Germline CDR1 and CDR2: LGHDT and YNNKEL (reference sequence). CDR3 amino acids: CASSQDSRDSSNEKLFF. The CDR3, as DNA: TGTGCCAGCAGCCAAGATTCTCGGGACAGTTCTAATGAAAAACTGTTTTTT.

The chain recombines TRBV19 with TRBJ1-5; D is ambiguous. Trimming cost V 1 base and J 2 bases, with 12 bases left between them. From germline, CDR1 is LNHDA and CDR2 SQIVND (reference sequence). The CDR3 totals 16 residues. CDR3 loop: CASSIVFQTGNQPQHF. The CDR3 nucleotides read TGTGCCAGTAGTATAGTCTTCCAGACCGGCAATCAGCCCCAGCATTTT. The whole variable domain, remainder taken from reference TRBV19 and TRBJ1-5, is DGGITQSPKYLFRKEGQNVTLSCEQNLNHDAMYWYRQDPGQGLRLIYYSQIVNDFQKGDIAEGYSVSREKKESFPLTVTSAQKNPTAFYLCASSIVFQTGNQPQHFGDGTRLSIL.

This chain uses TRBV3-1 with TRBJ2-7; 7 bases match TRBD2. The CDR3 extends over 15 amino acids. Germline CDR1 and CDR2: LGHDT and YNNKEL (reference sequence). The V gene end was trimmed by 4 bases and the J gene end by 4 bases; junction bases not matched to a gene: 10. CDR3 protein: CASSPFGQGGYEQYF. The DNA for the CDR3 is TGTGCCAGCAGCCCCTTCGGCCAGGGAGGGTACGAGCAGTACTTC.

This clonotype was picked up many times. This chain links TRBV6-1 with TRBJ2-5; the match to TRBD1 covers 7 bases. In germline, CDR1 is MNHNS, CDR2 SASEGT. This CDR3 is built from 14 residues. Trimming at V came to 6 bases and at J to 5 bases, leaving 9 bases not matched to a gene. CDR3 in amino acids: CASRMKGALETQYF. The CDR3 nucleotides are TGTGCCAGCAGAATGAAGGGGGCCTTGGAGACCCAGTACTTC.

V is TRBV4-2 and J is TRBJ2-7, with D maybe TRBD1 (6 bases). With 1 base removed from V and 0 bases from J, the gap between germline ends came to 13 bases. Germline values: CDR1 LGHNA, CDR2 YNFKEQ. The CDR3 totals 16 residues. The CDR3 bases are TGTGCCAGCAGCCAAGGGGTGGGGGCCAACTCCTACGAGCAGTACTTC. Translated: CASSQGVGANSYEQYF.

This chain links TRBV25-1 with TRBJ1-1; 10 bases fit TRBD1. V trimming: 4 bases; J trimming: 0 bases; junction bases outside the gene matches: 14. CDR1 MGHDK and CDR2 SYGVNS come from the germline V gene. The CDR3 consists of 19 residues. This CDR3 reads CASSGIKIGTGVMNTEAFF. The CDR3 nucleotides are TGTGCCAGCAGTGGTATTAAAATCGGGACAGGGGTCATGAACACTGAAGCTTTCTTT.

The table lists this clonotype with many counts. This rearrangement joins TRBV12-3 or TRBV12-4 to TRBJ1-5, with D possibly TRBD1 on 6 matching bases. CDR3 length: 14 amino acids. V dropped 6 bases and J dropped 3 bases, with 12 bases sitting between them. Written as DNA, the CDR3 is TGTGCCAGCAGCAGGGGCGGGCTCAATCAGCCCCAGCATTTT. This gives the protein CASSRGGLNQPQHF.

This clonotype was detected ten times or more. CDR3 sequence reads: CSVARTSGIVTETQYF. The CDR3 DNA sequence: TGCAGCGTTGCTCGAACTAGCGGGATAGTTACTGAGACCCAGTACTTC. The chain links TRBV29-1 to TRBJ2-5; 10 bases agree with TRBD2. The length of the CDR3 is 16 residues. V lost 4 bases to trimming and J lost 5 bases; unmatched junction nucleotides: 13. CDR1 is SQVTM and CDR2 is ANQGSEA in the germline V gene.

This clonotype appeared many times. This chain links TRBV6-1 with TRBJ2-7, with D uncertain. Trimming took 10 bases from V and 0 from J, leaving 13 bases between them. Per germline, CDR1 MNHNS and CDR2 SASEGT. This CDR3 is 13 amino acids long. The CDR3 sequence: CATMPGSSYEQYF. In DNA, the CDR3 is TGTGCCACCATGCCGGGCAGCTCCTACGAGCAGTACTTC.

This clonotype was seen once. The CDR3 region is CASSPTPGDENTEAFF. CDR3 sequence (DNA): TGTGCCAGCTCACCAACTCCGGGGGATGAGAACACTGAAGCTTTCTTT. The chain carries TRBV18 and TRBJ1-1, with a weak D call TRBD1 (5 bases). The CDR3 length is 16 residues. V shed 2 bases and J shed 1 base, with 14 bases lying between them. Germline-derived CDR1 and CDR2 are KGHSH and LQKENI.

J is TRBJ1-4 and V is TRBV7-6, with D maybe TRBD1 (5 bases). Between the trimmed V and J ends, which lost 5 bases and 8 bases, there was a span of 15 bases. CDR3 length: 14 amino acids. Germline V CDR1 and CDR2: SGHVS, FNYEAQ. CDR3 DNA: TGTGCCAGCAGCGGGGCGGTTTCGGGGGAAAAACTGTTTTTT. It specifies CASSGAVSGEKLFF.

This clonotype has at least ten counts. This rearrangement joins TRBV11-2 to TRBJ1-2, with 7 positions matching TRBD1. CDR3 length: 17 amino acids. Trimming cost V 0 bases and J 4 bases; bases outside gene matches: 11. CDR1 is SGHAT and CDR2 is FQNNGV in the germline V gene. The DNA of the CDR3 is TGTGCCAGCAGCTTAGATCTATTGGGACAGACAGCCTATGGCTACACCTTC. Its translation: CASSLDLLGQTAYGYTF.

This clonotype was seen many times. The rearrangement uses TRBV5-1 and TRBJ2-7, with D possibly matching TRBD1 (5 bases). Germline V gene sequence: CDR1 SGHRS, CDR2 YFSETQ. V lost 2 bases to trimming and J lost 2 bases, with 11 bases between them. The CDR3 has 14 residues. The DNA for the CDR3 is TGCGCCAGCAGCTTAGGGGAACAAACCTACGAGCAGTACTTC. Translated, it gives CASSLGEQTYEQYF.

The sample holds a few counts of this clonotype. The CDR3 bases are TGCGCCAGCAGCTCAGATAGCGGGGGGGAAGAGACCCAGTACTTC. This gives the protein CASSSDSGGEETQYF. V is TRBV5-1 and J is TRBJ2-5, with 11 positions matching TRBD2. V gave up 3 bases and J gave up 3 bases; unmatched junction bases: 4. The CDR3 has 15 amino acids. Germline V lookup: CDR1 SGHRS, CDR2 YFSETQ.